This T cell receptor (beta chain) was recovered during a study of shared clonotypes between healthy human individuals. Looking at the study overall: The plates for each donor numbered three CD4 naive, three CD4 memory, two CD8 naive and one CD8 memory.

Regarding this clone: Its antigen remains unidentified.

General observations from the study: Clonotype sharing across several donors was observed for around 5% of naive CD4 clonotypes.

Measured with immunoSEQ multiplex PCR; TCRdb has only the in-frame clones, and not every one. The data contain over 2 million clones, 90% to 95% of them singletons. The CDR3 covers 16 residues. CDR1 is MNHEY and CDR2 is SVGAGI in the germline V gene. V lost 2 bases to trimming and J lost 2 bases; unmatched junction nucleotides: 6. The genes are TRBV6-5 and TRBJ1-2, with 9 bases identical to TRBD1. Sample: naive CD4+ T cells sorted from blood. Subset specified: CD45RA+ positively selected. This TCR was sampled from a young man in good health. Here the CDR3 DNA reads TGTGCCAGCAGTTACATGGTGACAGGGGGGAACTATGGCTACACCTTC. Protein: CASSYMVTGGNYGYTF.